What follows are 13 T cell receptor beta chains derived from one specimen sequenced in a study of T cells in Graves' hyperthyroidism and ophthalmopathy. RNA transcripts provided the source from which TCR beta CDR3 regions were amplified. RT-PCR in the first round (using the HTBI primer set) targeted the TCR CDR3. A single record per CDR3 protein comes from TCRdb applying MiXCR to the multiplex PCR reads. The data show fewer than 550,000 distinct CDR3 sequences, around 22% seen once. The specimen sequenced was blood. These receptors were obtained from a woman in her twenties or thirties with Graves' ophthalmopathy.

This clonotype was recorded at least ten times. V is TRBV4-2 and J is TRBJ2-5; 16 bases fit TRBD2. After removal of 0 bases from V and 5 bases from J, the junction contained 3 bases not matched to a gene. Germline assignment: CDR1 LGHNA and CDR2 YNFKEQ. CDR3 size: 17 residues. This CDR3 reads CASSQDGTSGGAETQYF. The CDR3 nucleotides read TGTGCCAGCAGCCAAGATGGGACTAGCGGGGGGGCCGAGACCCAGTACTTC.

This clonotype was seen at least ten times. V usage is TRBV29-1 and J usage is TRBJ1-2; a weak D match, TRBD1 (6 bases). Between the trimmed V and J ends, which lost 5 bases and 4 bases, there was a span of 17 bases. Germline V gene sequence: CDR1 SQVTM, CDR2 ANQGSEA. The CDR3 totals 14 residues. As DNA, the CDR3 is TGCAGCGTTCCCGACTGGACAGATACCTATGGCTACACCTTC. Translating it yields CSVPDWTDTYGYTF.

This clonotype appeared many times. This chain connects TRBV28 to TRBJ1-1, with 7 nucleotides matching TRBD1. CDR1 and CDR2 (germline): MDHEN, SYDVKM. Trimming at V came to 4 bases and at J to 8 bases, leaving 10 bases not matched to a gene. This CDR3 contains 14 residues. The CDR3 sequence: CASSSLPGQTEAFF. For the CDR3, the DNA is TGTGCCAGCAGTTCCCTCCCGGGACAGACAGAAGCTTTCTTT.

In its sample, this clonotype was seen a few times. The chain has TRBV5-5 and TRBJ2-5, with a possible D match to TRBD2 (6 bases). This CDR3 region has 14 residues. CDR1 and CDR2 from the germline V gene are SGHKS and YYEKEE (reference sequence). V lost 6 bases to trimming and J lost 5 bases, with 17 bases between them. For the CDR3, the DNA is TGTGCCAGCACCTTTTTCGGGGGTGGGGAGACCCAGTACTTC. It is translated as CASTFFGGGETQYF.

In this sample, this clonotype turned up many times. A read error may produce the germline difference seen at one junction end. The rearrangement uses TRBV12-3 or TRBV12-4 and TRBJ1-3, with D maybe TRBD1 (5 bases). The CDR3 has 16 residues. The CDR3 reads CASTRGERLSGTTIYF. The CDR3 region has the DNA TGTGCCAGCACCCGGGGGGAACGTCTCTCTGGAACCACCATATATTTT.

The CDR3 nucleotides read TGTGCCTGGAGCCGGGACACCAATCAGCCCCAGCATTTT. It yields the protein CAWSRDTNQPQHF. The V call is TRBV30, the J call TRBJ1-5; D is possibly TRBD1 (6 bases). The V and J ends lost 3 bases and 3 bases respectively, with 9 bases between them. The germline gives CDR1 GTSNPN, CDR2 SVGIG (reference sequence). CDR3 size: 13 residues.

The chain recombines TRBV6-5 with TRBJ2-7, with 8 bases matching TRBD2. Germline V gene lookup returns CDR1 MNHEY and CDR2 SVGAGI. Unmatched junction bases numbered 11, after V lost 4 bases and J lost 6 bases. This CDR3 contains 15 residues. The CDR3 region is CASSSSGGAVGEQYF. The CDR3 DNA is TGTGCCAGCAGTTCCTCCGGGGGGGCCGTTGGCGAGCAGTACTTC.

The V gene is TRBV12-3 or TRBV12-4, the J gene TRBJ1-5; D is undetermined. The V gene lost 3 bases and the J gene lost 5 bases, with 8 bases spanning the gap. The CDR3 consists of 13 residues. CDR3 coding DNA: TGTGCCAGCAGTTTCCTCGAGTATCAGCCCCAGCATTTT. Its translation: CASSFLEYQPQHF.

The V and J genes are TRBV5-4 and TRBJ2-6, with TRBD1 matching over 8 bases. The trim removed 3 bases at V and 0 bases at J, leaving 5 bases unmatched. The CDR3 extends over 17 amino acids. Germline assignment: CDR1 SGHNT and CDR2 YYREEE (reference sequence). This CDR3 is CASSWGQASSGANVLTF. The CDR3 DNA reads TGTGCCAGCAGCTGGGGACAGGCGAGCTCTGGGGCCAACGTCCTGACTTTC. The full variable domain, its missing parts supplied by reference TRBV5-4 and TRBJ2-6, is ETGVTQSPTHLIKTRGQQVTLRCSSQSGHNTVSWYQQALGQGPQFIFQYYREEENGRGNFPPRFSGLQFPNYSSELNVNALELDDSALYLCASSWGQASSGANVLTFGAGSRLTVL.

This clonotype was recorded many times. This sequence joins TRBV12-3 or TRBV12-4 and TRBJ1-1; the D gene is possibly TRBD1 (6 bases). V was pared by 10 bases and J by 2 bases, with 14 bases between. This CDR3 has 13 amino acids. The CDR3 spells CATTAQGNTEAFF. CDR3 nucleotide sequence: TGTGCCACCACTGCACAGGGTAACACTGAAGCTTTCTTT.

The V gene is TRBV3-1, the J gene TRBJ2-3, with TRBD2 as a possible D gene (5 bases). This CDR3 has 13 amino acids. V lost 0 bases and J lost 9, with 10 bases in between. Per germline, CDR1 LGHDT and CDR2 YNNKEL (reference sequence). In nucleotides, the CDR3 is TGTGCCAGCAGCCAAGATTATGGAGGCACGCAGTATTTT. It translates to CASSQDYGGTQYF.

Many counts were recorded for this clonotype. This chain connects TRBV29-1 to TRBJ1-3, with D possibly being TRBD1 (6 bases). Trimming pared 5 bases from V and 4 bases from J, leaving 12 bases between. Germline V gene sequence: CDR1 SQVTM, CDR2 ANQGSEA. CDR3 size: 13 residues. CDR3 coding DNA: TGCAGCGTTTACGGGGGGCAAGGAAACACCATATATTTT. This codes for CSVYGGQGNTIYF.

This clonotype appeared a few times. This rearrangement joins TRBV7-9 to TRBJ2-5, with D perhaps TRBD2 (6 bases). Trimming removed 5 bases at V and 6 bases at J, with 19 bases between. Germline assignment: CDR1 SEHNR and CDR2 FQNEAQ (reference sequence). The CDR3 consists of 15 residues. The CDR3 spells CASSPEVGTVKTQYF. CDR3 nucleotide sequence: TGTGCCAGCAGCCCGGAGGTCGGGACTGTAAAGACCCAGTACTTC.